This TCR beta chain was found in a study of T-cell memory formation after mild COVID-19. Study-wide background: TCR clusters showed largely donor specificity.

5'RACE with constant-segment primers built TCRalpha and TCRbeta cDNA libraries with UMIs. TCRdb ran MiXCR on the 5' RACE reads and lists one entry per CDR3 protein. The table includes roughly 100,000 distinct CDR3 sequences, around 12% detected once. Concerning this clonotype: This clone may be a read error of a much larger clone one base away.

The sequencing input was PBMCs or a T cell subset sorted from them (not recorded which). This receptor was taken from an adult woman who had mild COVID-19 (a few samples of this study predate the infection). Cell type and time point are not known.

CDR3 nucleotide sequence: TGCAGCCCTCGAAAGGGGGAGACCCAGTACTTC. Amino acid sequence: CSPRKGETQYF. V and J are TRBV29-1 and TRBJ2-5; D is possibly TRBD1 (5 bases). The CDR3 totals 11 residues. The germline CDR1 and CDR2 sequences are SQVTM and ANQGSEA. Trimming shortened V by 8 bases and J by 5 bases, and 12 bases separated the two germline ends.